What follows are 19 T cell receptor beta chains derived from one specimen sequenced in a study of tissue T cells after allogeneic stem cell transplantation. TCRdb keeps only in-frame clones here, not all; method: immunoSEQ multiplex PCR. The table has roughly 6,800 clones, 45% to 50% seen once. The time point here: mouse harvest day 7 after allogeneic transplant. The graft held 10^6 splenic CD5+ T cells and 10^7 T-cell-depleted bone marrow cells. Sequenced: gut tissue. The receptors were gathered from a female BALB/c mouse given C57BL/6 T cells with graft-versus-host disease after an allogeneic hematopoietic cell transplant.

A remark on this clone: The gene names here belong to mouse. The DNA read from the CDR3 is TGTGCCAGCAGCCAAGACCCCGGGGGCGAACACACCTTGTAC. It yields the protein CASSQDPGGEHTLY. The CDR3 in its entirety is CASSQDPGGEHTLYF. The rearrangement uses TRBV2 and TRBJ2-4; D is possibly TRBD1 or TRBD2 (6 bases each). The read terminates 1 residue before the CDR3 end, so the remaining end is supplied by the germline J gene. The CDR3 totals 15 residues. Between the trimmed V and J ends, which lost 0 bases and 7 bases, there was a span of 14 bases. CDR1 is LGHNA, CDR2 YSYQKL, per germline.

This clone is termed medium-sized. The listed genes are named as in mouse. Read data end 1 residue before the CDR3 end; the end is taken from the germline J gene. The J gene is TRBJ1-2, the V gene TRBV26; perhaps TRBD1 as D (6 bases). Per the germline V gene, CDR1 is KGHPV and CDR2 is FQNQEV (reference sequence). The CDR3 has 14 amino acids. Trimming stripped 6 bases from V and 0 bases from J, with 11 bases between. The CDR3 sequence: CASRPGHPNSDYTF. The sequenced CDR3 bases are TGTGCCAGCAGACCGGGACACCCAAACTCCGACTACACC. Looking up the rest from reference TRBV26 and TRBJ1-2 gives the full variable domain: NSKVIQTPRYLVKGQGQKAKMRCIPEKGHPVVFWYQQNKNNEFKFLINFQNQEVLQQIDMTEKRFSAECPSNSPCSLEIQSSEAGDSALYLCASRPGHPNSDYTFGSGTRLLVI.

A few counts support this clone. Genes and germline come from the mouse. The read ends 1 residue shy of where the CDR3 ends; the end is completed using the germline J gene. This rearrangement joins TRBV3 to TRBJ2-7; D possibly uses TRBD1 or TRBD2 (5 bases each). The V gene's germline CDR1 is SNHLY and CDR2 FYNGKV (reference sequence). Trimming stripped 2 bases from V and 0 bases from J, with 8 bases between. This CDR3 region has 14 residues. CDR3 protein: CASSLRGSSYEQYF. The sequenced CDR3 bases are TGTGCCAGCAGCTTACGGGGGAGCTCCTATGAACAGTAC.

Remarks on this clone: Gene and germline names: mouse. The missing CDR3 end, 1 residue past where the read stops, is filled in from the germline J gene. The chain has TRBV3 and TRBJ2-4; D remains unclear. The CDR3 is 14 residues long. CDR1 SNHLY and CDR2 FYNGKV come from the germline V gene (reference sequence). Trimming removed 0 bases at V and 0 bases at J, with 4 bases between. The CDR3 loop is CASSLAGSQNTLYF. The DNA read from the CDR3 is TGTGCCAGCAGCTTAGCTGGTAGTCAAAACACCTTGTAC.

This clone was picked up a small number of times. Here the gene names and germline are mouse. The read ends 1 residue before the CDR3 terminus; that terminus is restored from the germline J gene. J is TRBJ2-1 and V is TRBV26; 7 nucleotides line up with TRBD1. V lost 5 bases, J lost 4 bases, and 2 bases stayed unmatched. CDR1 and CDR2 from the germline V gene are KGHPV and FQNQEV (reference sequence). The CDR3 consists of 13 residues. CDR3 in amino acids: CASSSQGYAEQFF. CDR3 bases read: TGTGCCAGCAGTTCACAGGGGTATGCTGAGCAGTTC.

Regarding this clone: Gene labels here are mouse ones. Sequencing ends 1 residue short of the CDR3 end; the germline J gene provides the rest. V gene TRBV26 combines with J gene TRBJ2-5; TRBD1 matches at 7 bases. V was pared by 4 bases and J by 6 bases, with 4 bases of the junction left unmatched. This CDR3 spans 13 amino acids. CDR1 and CDR2 from the germline V gene are KGHPV and FQNQEV (reference sequence). CDR3 sequence: CASSPGTVDTQYF. CDR3 DNA (partial): TGTGCCAGCAGTCCCGGGACAGTCGACACCCAGTAC.

About this clone itself: Gene names are the mouse ones. The read stops 1 residue short of the end of the CDR3; the missing end is completed from the germline J gene. The J gene is TRBJ2-5, the V gene TRBV5; tentative D call: TRBD1 (6 bases). Germline V CDR1 and CDR2: LGHNA, YNLKQL (reference sequence). Trimming took 4 bases from V and 4 from J, leaving 9 bases between them. This CDR3 has 13 residues. The CDR3 loop reads CASSPGQKDTQYF. CDR3 bases read: TGTGCCAGCAGCCCCGGACAGAAAGACACCCAGTAC.

Notes on this clone: Genes and germline come from the mouse. The CDR3 goes on 1 residue after the read ends, and that part is filled in from the germline J gene. The rearrangement links TRBV26 to TRBJ2-1; 7 positions agree with TRBD1. Trimming removed 5 bases from V and 7 bases from J; junction bases left unmatched: 5. Germline V gene data show CDR1 as KGHPV and CDR2 as FQNQEV (reference sequence). The CDR3 spans 13 residues. The CDR3 bases that were read are TGTGCCAGCAGTACAGGGGAAGGAGCTGAGCAGTTC. Encoded protein: CASSTGEGAEQF. The CDR3 reads in full as CASSTGEGAEQFF.

Details on this clone: Gene names are the mouse ones. The sequence runs out 1 residue before the end of the CDR3; the remainder is reconstructed from the germline J gene. The same CDR3 can be traced to other DNA sequences in this sample. This chain connects TRBV2 to TRBJ1-1; maybe TRBD1 (5 bases). From germline, CDR1 is LGHNA and CDR2 YSYQKL. With 0 bases removed from V and 3 bases from J, the gap between germline ends came to 5 bases. This CDR3 spans 13 amino acids. The DNA read from the CDR3 is TGTGCCAGCAGCCAAGACAGGGACACAGAAGTCTTC. Protein sequence: CASSQDRDTEVF. The full-length CDR3 reads as CASSQDRDTEVFF.

To note about this clone: These gene names are mouse names. The CDR3 extends 1 residue past the end of the read, so its final part is completed from the germline J gene. V usage is TRBV23 and J usage is TRBJ2-1; the listed D gene, TRBD2, was not tested against the DNA. This CDR3 comprises 16 residues. Germline V CDR1 and CDR2: KGHTA, FQNQQP. The CDR3 protein is CSSSPDWGGAYAEQFF. The covered CDR3 bases are TGCTCCAGCAGTCCCGACTGGGGGGGCGCTTATGCTGAGCAGTTC.

Turning to this clone: The genes are named according to mouse. The part of the CDR3 DNA that was read is TGTGCCAGCAGTCTGCAACTTAGTGCAGAAACGCTGTAT. Translated: CASSLQLSAETLY. From start to end, the CDR3 is CASSLQLSAETLYF. The gene calls are TRBV26 and TRBJ2-3; D not resolved. With the read ending 1 residue before the CDR3 end, the germline J gene is used to fill in that end. The CDR3 totals 14 residues. Trimming removed 2 bases from V and 0 bases from J, with 6 bases in between. Germline V CDR1 and CDR2: KGHPV, FQNQEV (reference sequence). The full variable domain, completed using reference TRBV26 and TRBJ2-3, is NSKVIQTPRYLVKGQGQKAKMRCIPEKGHPVVFWYQQNKNNEFKFLINFQNQEVLQQIDMTEKRFSAECPSNSPCSLEIQSSEAGDSALYLCASSLQLSAETLYFGSGTRLTVL.

Note on this clone: The germline and genes are mouse ones. The DNA ends 1 residue before the CDR3 does, and the rest of the CDR3 is filled in from the germline J gene. The J gene is TRBJ2-5, the V gene TRBV23; the table names TRBD2, a call not compared with the DNA. The CDR3 sequence is 13 residues long. Looked up from germline, CDR1 is KGHTA and CDR2 is FQNQQP. This CDR3 is CSSSPTGGDTQYF. CDR3 DNA (partial): TGCTCCAGCAGTCCGACTGGGGGTGACACCCAGTAC. Looking up the rest from reference TRBV23 and TRBJ2-5 gives the full variable domain: DAAVTQKPRYLIKMKGQEAEMKCIPEKGHTAVFWYQQKQSKELKFLIYFQNQQPLDQIDMVKERFSAVCPSSSLCSLGIRTCEAEDSALYLCSSSPTGGDTQYFGPGTRLLVL.

In its sample, this clone was seen a few times. These gene names are mouse names. The read halts 1 residue ahead of the CDR3 end, with the missing end drawn from the germline J gene. The chain carries TRBV23 and TRBJ2-7; the table names TRBD2, a call not compared with the DNA. This CDR3 spans 14 amino acids. CDR1 and CDR2 from the germline V gene are KGHTA and FQNQQP. The CDR3 sequence is CSSSQTGGHYEQYF. The CDR3 bases that were read are TGCTCCAGCAGTCAAACTGGGGGGCACTATGAACAGTAC.

Details on this clone: Gene and germline names: mouse. The observed sequence ends 1 residue before the CDR3 terminus, with the missing tail filled in from the germline J gene. J is TRBJ2-2 and V is TRBV26; a weak D match, TRBD1 (7 bases). Germline CDR1 KGHPV, CDR2 FQNQEV (reference sequence). This CDR3 is 16 amino acids long. Between the trimmed V and J ends, which lost 2 bases and 0 bases, there was a span of 10 bases. The DNA read from the CDR3 is TGTGCCAGCAGTCTGGCAGGGGGGTCAAACACCGGGCAGCTCTAC. Translation: CASSLAGGSNTGQLY. The whole CDR3 is CASSLAGGSNTGQLYF.

Concerning this clone: The genes and germline here are from mouse. The DNA ends 1 residue before the CDR3 does, and the rest of the CDR3 is filled in from the germline J gene. The chain is built from TRBV13-2 and TRBJ2-7; 9 bases are shared with TRBD2. Germline V CDR1 and CDR2: NNHNN, SYGAGS (reference sequence). There are 14 residues in the CDR3. The junction had 5 bases not matched to a gene; V was cut back by 0 bases and J by 7 bases. The CDR3 reads CASGDVTGGPEQYF. The sequenced part of the CDR3 DNA is TGTGCCAGCGGTGATGTGACTGGGGGTCCGGAACAGTAC.

Notes on this clone: Gene names denote mouse genes. The read is 1 residue too short to cover the CDR3 end, so that end is filled in from the germline J gene. This chain connects TRBV24 to TRBJ2-3, with 10 nucleotides matching TRBD1. V was pared by 4 bases and J by 1 base, with 2 bases of the junction left unmatched. This CDR3 is 15 amino acids long. Germline assignment: CDR1 KGHTA and CDR2 FRNEEI. The CDR3 here is CASSPDRGGAETLYF. CDR3 DNA (partial): TGTGCCAGCAGTCCGGACAGGGGGGGTGCAGAAACGCTGTAT.

Only a few counts were recorded for this clone. The gene names here belong to mouse. Read sequence stops 1 residue before the CDR3 end, and the germline J gene provides the missing end. This chain uses TRBV26 with TRBJ1-2; the match to TRBD1 covers 9 bases. The CDR3 extends over 13 amino acids. Trimming at V came to 4 bases and at J to 4 bases, leaving 1 base not matched to a gene. Germline assignment: CDR1 KGHPV and CDR2 FQNQEV (reference sequence). The CDR3 here is CASSQDRGSDYTF. The covered CDR3 bases are TGTGCCAGCAGTCAGGACAGGGGCTCCGACTACACC.

This clone came up a few times. The genes are named according to mouse. Read data end 1 residue before the CDR3 end; the end is taken from the germline J gene. The chain joins TRBV15 to TRBJ2-2; D not certain. The germline CDR1 and CDR2 sequences are SGHND and FRSKSL. V lost 2 bases and J lost 0, with 7 bases in between. CDR3 length: 15 amino acids. CDR3 DNA, as far as it was read: TGTGCCAGCAGTTTATATACAGCAAACACCGGGCAGCTCTAC. Translating it yields CASSLYTANTGQLY. The CDR3, in full, reads CASSLYTANTGQLYF. The full variable domain, its missing parts supplied by reference TRBV15 and TRBJ2-2, is DAGVTQTPRHEVAEKGQTIILKCEPVSGHNDLFWYRQTKIQGLELLSYFRSKSLMEDGGAFKDRFKAEMLNSSFSTLKIQPTEPKDSAVYLCASSLYTANTGQLYFGEGSKLTVL.

This clone was seen a few times. Genes here carry mouse names. The read terminates 1 residue ahead of where the CDR3 ends, so the germline J gene completes it. The rearrangement links TRBV1 to TRBJ2-4; D is ambiguous. Trimming pared 0 bases from V and 0 bases from J, leaving 4 bases between. Germline loops: CDR1 NSQYPW, CDR2 LRSPGD (reference sequence). The CDR3 has 14 residues. The CDR3 bases that were read are TGCACCTGCAGTGCAGACAGCAGTCAAAACACCTTGTAC. This translates into CTCSADSSQNTLY. The full CDR3 sequence reads CTCSADSSQNTLYF.